The T cell receptor (beta chain) under discussion was sequenced for a study of blood T cell repertoires in COVID-19. Data came from immunoSEQ multiplex PCR; TCRdb stores just in-frame clones and leaves some out. The repertoire holds about 15,000 clones, with approximately 85% as singletons. This clone was seen a few times. The CDR3 contains 13 residues. Per germline, CDR1 SNHLY and CDR2 FYNNEI. V lost 1 base and J 12 bases, leaving 16 bases between the germline ends. The J gene is TRBJ2-7, the V gene TRBV2, with D possibly matching TRBD2 (5 bases). The specimen was peripheral blood. The receptor was isolated from a man aged 65-85 years in a cohort sampled during active COVID-19. The CDR3 spells CASSEEEVSRSYF. The CDR3 bases are TGTGCCAGCAGTGAAGAGGAGGTTAGTAGGTCGTACTTC.